By share, the clone carrying this TCR beta chain counts as medium-sized. V lost 3 bases and J lost 2, with 22 bases in between. The germline CDR1 and CDR2 sequences are ENHRY and SYGVKD. The CDR3 loop spans 18 amino acids. This sample stems from a study of blood T cell repertoires in COVID-19. This table comes from immunoSEQ multiplex PCR, and its TCRdb copy is limited to in-frame clones, with some not included. This table holds 140,000 or so clones, more than 75% found once. The chain uses TRBV10-3 and TRBJ1-2; TRBD1 might be the D (6 bases). The sample taken for sequencing was peripheral blood. The sequence was obtained from a human donor with acute or convalescent COVID-19. The donor label of this sample is uncertain. CDR3 DNA: TGTGCCATCAGTGACGGACAGAGGCGAACCCCTCGGAACTATGGCTACACCTTC. Encoded protein: CAISDGQRRTPRNYGYTF.